This TCR beta chain was profiled in a study of T cells in Graves' hyperthyroidism and ophthalmopathy. Study-wide findings and caveats: Ophthalmopathy was told apart from stable hyperthyroidism by a 13 V-J model. Blood also showed most of the thyroid clonotypes that were expanded above 0.001. Median prediction lead before ophthalmopathy onset was 5 to 7.5 months with the model.

Amplification yielded TCR beta CDR3 regions, with RNA transcripts as the source. First-round RT-PCR targeting the TCR CDR3 was performed with the HTBI primer set. TCRdb re-analysed the multiplex PCR reads in MiXCR, keeping a single row per CDR3 protein. The table includes about 540,000 distinct CDR3 sequences, 46% detected once. With regard to this clonotype: The antigen remains unidentified.

The CDR3 consists of 15 residues. The germline V gene has CDR1 SQVTM and CDR2 ANQGSEA. V lost 7 bases to trimming and J lost 2 bases; unmatched junction nucleotides: 4. Diagnoses were established using clinical symptoms, serum thyroxine and TRAb, thyroid ultrasound and orbital computed tomography. The receptor was isolated from a woman aged 18 to 35 with Graves' hyperthyroidism. Source material: peripheral blood or thyroid tissue (not recorded which). The V and J genes are TRBV29-1 and TRBJ2-6, with 11 bases lining up with TRBD1. In DNA, the CDR3 is TGCAGCGCCCGGGACAGGGGGACTGGGGCCAACGTCCTGACTTTC. Translating it yields CSARDRGTGANVLTF.